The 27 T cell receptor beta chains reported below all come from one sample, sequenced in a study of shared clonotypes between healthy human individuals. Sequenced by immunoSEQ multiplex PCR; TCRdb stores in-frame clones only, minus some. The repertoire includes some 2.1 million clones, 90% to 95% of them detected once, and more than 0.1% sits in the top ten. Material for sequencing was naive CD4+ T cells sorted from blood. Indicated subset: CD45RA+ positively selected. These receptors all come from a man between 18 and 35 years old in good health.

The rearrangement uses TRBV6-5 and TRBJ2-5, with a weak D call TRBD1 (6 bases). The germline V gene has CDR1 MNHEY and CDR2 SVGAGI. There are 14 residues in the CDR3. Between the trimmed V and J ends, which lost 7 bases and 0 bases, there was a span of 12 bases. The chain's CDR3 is CASTDDRNQETQYF. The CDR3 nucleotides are TGTGCCAGCACCGACGACAGGAACCAAGAGACCCAGTACTTC.

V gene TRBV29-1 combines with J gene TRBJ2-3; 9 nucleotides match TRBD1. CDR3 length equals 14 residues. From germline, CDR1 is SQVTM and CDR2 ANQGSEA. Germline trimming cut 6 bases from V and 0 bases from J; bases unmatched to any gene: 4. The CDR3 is CSVGDRASTDTQYF. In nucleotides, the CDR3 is TGCAGCGTGGGGGACAGGGCTAGCACAGATACGCAGTATTTT.

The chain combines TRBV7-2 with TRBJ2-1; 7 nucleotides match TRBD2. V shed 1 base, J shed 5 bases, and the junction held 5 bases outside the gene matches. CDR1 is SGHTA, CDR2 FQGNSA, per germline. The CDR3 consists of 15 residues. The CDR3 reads CASSLEGGRNNEQFF. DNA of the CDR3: TGTGCCAGCAGCTTAGAGGGCGGGAGAAACAATGAGCAGTTCTTC.

The CDR3 region is CASSHLTGDRTYEQYF. CDR3 nucleotide sequence: TGTGCCAGTAGCCACTTAACAGGGGACCGTACCTACGAGCAGTACTTC. The genes are TRBV19 and TRBJ2-7, with 7 bases fitting TRBD1. The germline CDR1 and CDR2 sequences are LNHDA and SQIVND (reference sequence). The V segment lost 6 bases and the J segment 2 bases; nucleotides outside the gene matches: 13. The CDR3 is 16 amino acids.

The CDR3 nucleotides read TGTGCCAGCCGAGTCGGGACAGGGCCCCCAAACACTGAAGCTTTCTTT. This encodes CASRVGTGPPNTEAFF. The V gene is TRBV27, the J gene TRBJ1-1, with TRBD1 identical over 9 bases. Trimming took 8 bases from V and 2 from J; bases not matched to a gene: 12. Germline-derived CDR1 and CDR2 are MNHEY and SMNVEV (reference sequence). The length of the CDR3 is 16 residues.

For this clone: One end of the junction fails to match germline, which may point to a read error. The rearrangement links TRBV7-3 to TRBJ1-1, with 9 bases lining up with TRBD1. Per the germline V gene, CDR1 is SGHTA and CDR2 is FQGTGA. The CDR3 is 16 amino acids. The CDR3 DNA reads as TGTGCCAGCAGCGTAACAGGGGGCGCTGTTCACACTGAAGCTTTCTTT. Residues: CASSVTGGAVHTEAFF.

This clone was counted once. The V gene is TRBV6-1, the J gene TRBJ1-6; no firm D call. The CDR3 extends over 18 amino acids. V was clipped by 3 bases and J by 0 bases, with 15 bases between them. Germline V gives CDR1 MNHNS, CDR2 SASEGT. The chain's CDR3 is CASSEFSLGYSYNSPLHF. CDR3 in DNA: TGTGCCAGCAGTGAGTTTTCGCTCGGATACTCCTATAATTCACCCCTCCACTTT.

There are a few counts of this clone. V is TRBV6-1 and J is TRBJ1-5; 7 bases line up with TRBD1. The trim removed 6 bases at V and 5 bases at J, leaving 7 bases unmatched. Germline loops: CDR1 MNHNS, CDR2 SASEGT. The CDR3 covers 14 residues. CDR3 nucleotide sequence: TGTGCCAGCAGGGCGGCAGGGGGGGATCAGCCCCAGCATTTT. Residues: CASRAAGGDQPQHF.

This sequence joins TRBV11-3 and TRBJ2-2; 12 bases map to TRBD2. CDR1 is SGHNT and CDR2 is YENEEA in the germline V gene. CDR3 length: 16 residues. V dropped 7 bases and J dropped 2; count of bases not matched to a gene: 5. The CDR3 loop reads CASTRTSGVNTGELFF. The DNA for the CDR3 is TGTGCCAGCACCCGGACTAGCGGGGTTAACACCGGGGAGCTGTTTTTT.

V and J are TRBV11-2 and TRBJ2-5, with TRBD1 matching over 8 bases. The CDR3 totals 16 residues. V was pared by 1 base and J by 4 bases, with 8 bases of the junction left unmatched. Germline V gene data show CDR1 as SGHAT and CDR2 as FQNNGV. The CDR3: CASSLAFRGRLETQYF. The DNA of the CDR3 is TGTGCCAGCAGCTTAGCATTCAGGGGGCGCTTAGAGACCCAGTACTTC.

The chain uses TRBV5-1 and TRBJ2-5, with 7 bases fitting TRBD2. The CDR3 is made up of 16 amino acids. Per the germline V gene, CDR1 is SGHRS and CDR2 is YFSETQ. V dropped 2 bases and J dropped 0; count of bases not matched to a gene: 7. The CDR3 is CASSFGSSGNQETQYF. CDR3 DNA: TGCGCCAGCAGCTTCGGGTCTAGCGGAAACCAAGAGACCCAGTACTTC.

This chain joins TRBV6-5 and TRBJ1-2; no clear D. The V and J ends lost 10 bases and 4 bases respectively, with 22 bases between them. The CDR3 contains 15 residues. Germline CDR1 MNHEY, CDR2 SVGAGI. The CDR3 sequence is CATQPIPAGPYGYTF. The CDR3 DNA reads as TGTGCCACCCAGCCCATCCCGGCAGGACCCTATGGCTACACCTTC.

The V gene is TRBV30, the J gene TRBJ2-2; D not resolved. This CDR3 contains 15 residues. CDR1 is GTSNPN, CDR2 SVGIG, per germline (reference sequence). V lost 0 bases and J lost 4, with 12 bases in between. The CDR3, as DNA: TGTGCCTGGAGTGTAGGGTATCGTGGCACCGGGGAGCTGTTTTTT. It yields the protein CAWSVGYRGTGELFF.

In nucleotides, the CDR3 is TGTGCCAGCAGCTTAACGGGGTGGGGGACTGAAGCTTTCTTT. Its translation: CASSLTGWGTEAFF. V gene TRBV7-8 combines with J gene TRBJ1-1; possible D gene TRBD1, 5 bases. The germline gives CDR1 SGHVS, CDR2 FQNEAQ. V was pared by 2 bases and J by 5 bases, with 12 bases between. The CDR3 runs to 14 residues.

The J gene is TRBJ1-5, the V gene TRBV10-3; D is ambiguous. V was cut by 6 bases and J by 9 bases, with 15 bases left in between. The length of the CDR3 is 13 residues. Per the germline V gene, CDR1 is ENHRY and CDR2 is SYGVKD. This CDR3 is CAISSKHQWPQHF. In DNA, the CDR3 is TGTGCCATCAGCTCAAAACACCAGTGGCCCCAGCATTTT.

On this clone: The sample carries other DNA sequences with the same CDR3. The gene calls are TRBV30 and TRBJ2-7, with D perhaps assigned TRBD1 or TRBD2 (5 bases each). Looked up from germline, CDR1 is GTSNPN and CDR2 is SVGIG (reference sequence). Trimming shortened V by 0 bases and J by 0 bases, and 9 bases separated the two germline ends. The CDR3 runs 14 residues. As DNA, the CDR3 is TGTGCCTGGAGTGTTGGGGGTAGCTCCTACGAGCAGTACTTC. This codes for CAWSVGGSSYEQYF.

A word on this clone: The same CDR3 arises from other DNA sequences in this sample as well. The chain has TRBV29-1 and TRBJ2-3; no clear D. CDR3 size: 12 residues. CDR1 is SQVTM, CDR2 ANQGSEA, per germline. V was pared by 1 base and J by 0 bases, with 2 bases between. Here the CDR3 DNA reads TGCAGCGTTGAAGTCAGCACAGATACGCAGTATTTT. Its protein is CSVEVSTDTQYF.

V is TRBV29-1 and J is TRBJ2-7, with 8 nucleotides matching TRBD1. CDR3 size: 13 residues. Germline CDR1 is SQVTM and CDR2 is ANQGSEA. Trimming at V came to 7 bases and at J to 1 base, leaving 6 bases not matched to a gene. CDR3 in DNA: TGCAGCGCCGAAGGGGACAGGTCCTACGAGCAGTACTTC. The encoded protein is CSAEGDRSYEQYF.

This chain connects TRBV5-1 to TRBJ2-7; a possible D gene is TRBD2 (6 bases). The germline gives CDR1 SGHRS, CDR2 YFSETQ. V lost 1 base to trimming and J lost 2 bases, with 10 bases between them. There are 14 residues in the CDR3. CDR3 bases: TGCGCCAGCAGCTTGTCGGCGGGACCCTACGAGCAGTACTTC. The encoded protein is CASSLSAGPYEQYF.

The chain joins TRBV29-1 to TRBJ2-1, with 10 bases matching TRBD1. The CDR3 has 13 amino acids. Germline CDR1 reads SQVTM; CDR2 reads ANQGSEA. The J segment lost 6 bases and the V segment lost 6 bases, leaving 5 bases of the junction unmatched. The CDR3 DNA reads TGCAGCGTGACGGGACAGGGGATCAATGAGCAGTTCTTC. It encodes CSVTGQGINEQFF.

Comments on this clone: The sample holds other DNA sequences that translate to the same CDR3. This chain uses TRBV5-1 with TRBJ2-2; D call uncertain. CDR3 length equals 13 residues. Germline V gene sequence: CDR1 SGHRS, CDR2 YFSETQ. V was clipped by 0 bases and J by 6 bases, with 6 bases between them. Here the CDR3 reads CASSLVGAGELFF. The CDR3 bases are TGCGCCAGCAGCTTGGTGGGTGCCGGGGAGCTGTTTTTT.

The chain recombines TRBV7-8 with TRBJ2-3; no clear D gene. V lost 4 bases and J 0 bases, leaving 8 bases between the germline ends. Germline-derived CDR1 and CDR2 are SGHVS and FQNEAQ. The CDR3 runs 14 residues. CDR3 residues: CASSYSTSTDTQYF. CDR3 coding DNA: TGTGCCAGCAGCTACTCGACTAGCACAGATACGCAGTATTTT.

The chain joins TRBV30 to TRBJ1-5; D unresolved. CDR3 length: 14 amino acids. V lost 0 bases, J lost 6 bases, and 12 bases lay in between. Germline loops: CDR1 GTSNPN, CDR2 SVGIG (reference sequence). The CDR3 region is CAWSVRPGGQPQHF. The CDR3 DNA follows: TGTGCCTGGAGTGTACGGCCGGGAGGTCAGCCCCAGCATTTT.

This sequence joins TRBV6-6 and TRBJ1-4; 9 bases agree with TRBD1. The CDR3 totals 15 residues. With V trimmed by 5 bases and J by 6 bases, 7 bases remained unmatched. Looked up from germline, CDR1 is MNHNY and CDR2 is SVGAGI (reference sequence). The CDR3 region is CASSEPGQGDEKLFF. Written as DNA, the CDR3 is TGTGCCAGCAGTGAGCCGGGACAGGGTGATGAAAAACTGTTTTTT.

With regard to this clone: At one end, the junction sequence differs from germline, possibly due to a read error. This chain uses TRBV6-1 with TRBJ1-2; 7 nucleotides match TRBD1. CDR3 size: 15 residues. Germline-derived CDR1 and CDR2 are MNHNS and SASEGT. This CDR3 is CASREGRGHSYGYTF. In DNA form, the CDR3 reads TGTGCCAGCAGGGAAGGAAGGGGGCATTCCTATGGCTACACCTTC.

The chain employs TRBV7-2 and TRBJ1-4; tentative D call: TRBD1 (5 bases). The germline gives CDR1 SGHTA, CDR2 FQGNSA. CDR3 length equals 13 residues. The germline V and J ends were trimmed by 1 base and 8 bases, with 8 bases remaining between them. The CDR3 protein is CASSLGRQEKLFF. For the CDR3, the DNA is TGTGCCAGCAGCTTAGGTCGACAGGAAAAACTGTTTTTT.

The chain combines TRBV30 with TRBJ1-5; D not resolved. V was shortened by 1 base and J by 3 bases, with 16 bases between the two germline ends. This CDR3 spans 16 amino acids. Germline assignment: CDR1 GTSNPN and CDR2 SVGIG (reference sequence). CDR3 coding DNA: TGTGCCTGGAGTGAAGCTAGGGAGTTTAACAATCAGCCCCAGCATTTT. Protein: CAWSEAREFNNQPQHF.